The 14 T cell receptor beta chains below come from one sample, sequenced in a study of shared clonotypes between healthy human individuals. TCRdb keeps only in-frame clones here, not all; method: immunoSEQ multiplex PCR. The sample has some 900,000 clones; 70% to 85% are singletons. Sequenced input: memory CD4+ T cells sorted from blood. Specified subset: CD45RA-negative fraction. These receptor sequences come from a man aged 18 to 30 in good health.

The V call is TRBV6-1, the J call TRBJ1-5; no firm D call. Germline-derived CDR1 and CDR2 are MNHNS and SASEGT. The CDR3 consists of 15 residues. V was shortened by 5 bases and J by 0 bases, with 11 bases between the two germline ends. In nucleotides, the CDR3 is TGTGCCAGCAGTTCTGAGGTTTTTAGCAATCAGCCCCAGCATTTT. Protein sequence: CASSSEVFSNQPQHF.

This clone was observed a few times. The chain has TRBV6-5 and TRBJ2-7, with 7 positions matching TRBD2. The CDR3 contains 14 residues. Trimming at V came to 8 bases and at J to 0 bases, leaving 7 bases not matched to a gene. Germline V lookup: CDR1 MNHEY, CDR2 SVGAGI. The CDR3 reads CASRRGGVSYEQYF. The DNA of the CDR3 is TGTGCCAGCCGGAGGGGAGGGGTCTCCTACGAGCAGTACTTC.

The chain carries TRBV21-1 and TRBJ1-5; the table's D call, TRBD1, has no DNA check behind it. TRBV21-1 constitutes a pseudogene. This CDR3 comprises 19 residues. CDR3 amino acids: CASSKREMDSRRYNQPQHF. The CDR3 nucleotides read TGTGCCAGCAGCAAAAGGGAGATGGACAGTCGTCGGTACAATCAGCCCCAGCATTTT.

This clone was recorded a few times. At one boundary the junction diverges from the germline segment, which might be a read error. This chain's CDR3 is CASSLGEPNYGYTF. In DNA, the CDR3 is TGTGCCAGCAGCTTGGGAGAACCTAATTATGGCTACACCTTC. V is TRBV5-6 and J is TRBJ1-2; D is uncertain. The CDR3 length is 14 residues. Germline V gene sequence: CDR1 SGHDT, CDR2 YYEEEE.

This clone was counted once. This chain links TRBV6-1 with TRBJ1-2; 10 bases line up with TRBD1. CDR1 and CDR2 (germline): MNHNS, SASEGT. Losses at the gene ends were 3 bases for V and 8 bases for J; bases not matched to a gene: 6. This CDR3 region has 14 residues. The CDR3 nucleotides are TGTGCCAGCAGTGAGGGGGACAGGGGACGGGGCTACACCTTC. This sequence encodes CASSEGDRGRGYTF.

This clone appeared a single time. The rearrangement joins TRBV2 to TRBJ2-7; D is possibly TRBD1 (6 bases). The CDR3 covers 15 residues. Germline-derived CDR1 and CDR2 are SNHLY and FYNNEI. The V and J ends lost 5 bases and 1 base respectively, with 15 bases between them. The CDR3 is CASSPSTGKSYEQYF. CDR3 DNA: TGTGCCAGCAGTCCCTCGACAGGAAAATCCTACGAGCAGTACTTC.

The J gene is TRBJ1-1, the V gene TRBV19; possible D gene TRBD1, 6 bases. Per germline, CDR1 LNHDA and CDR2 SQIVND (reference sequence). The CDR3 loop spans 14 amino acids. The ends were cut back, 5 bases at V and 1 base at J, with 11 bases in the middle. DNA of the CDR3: TGTGCCAGTAGTTATCGGGGGCCGAACACTGAAGCTTTCTTT. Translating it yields CASSYRGPNTEAFF.

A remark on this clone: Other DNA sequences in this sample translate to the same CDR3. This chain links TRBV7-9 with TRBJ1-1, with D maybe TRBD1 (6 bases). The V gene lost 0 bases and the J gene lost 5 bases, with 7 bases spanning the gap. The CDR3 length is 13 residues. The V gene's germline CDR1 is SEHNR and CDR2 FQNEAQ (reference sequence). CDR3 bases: TGTGCCAGCAGCTTAGCTCAGGGGACTGAAGCTTTCTTT. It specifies CASSLAQGTEAFF.

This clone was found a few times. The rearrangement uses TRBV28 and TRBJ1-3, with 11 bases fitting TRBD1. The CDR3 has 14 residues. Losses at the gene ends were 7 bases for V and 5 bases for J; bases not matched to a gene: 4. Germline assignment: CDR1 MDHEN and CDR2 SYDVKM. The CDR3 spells CASTGTGGRNTIYF. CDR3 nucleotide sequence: TGTGCCAGCACCGGGACAGGGGGAAGAAACACCATATATTTT.

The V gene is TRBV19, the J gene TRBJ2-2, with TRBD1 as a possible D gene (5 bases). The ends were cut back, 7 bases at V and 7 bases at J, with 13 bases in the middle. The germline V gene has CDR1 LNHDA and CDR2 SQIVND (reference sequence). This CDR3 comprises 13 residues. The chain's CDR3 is CASKEQADGELFF. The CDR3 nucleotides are TGTGCCAGTAAAGAACAGGCGGACGGGGAGCTGTTTTTT.

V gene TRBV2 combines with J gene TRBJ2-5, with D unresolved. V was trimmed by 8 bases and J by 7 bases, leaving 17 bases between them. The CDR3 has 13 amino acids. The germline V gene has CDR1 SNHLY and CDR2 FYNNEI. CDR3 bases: TGTGCCAGCCGCTCCCGAAGGGATGGGACCCAGTACTTC. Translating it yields CASRSRRDGTQYF.

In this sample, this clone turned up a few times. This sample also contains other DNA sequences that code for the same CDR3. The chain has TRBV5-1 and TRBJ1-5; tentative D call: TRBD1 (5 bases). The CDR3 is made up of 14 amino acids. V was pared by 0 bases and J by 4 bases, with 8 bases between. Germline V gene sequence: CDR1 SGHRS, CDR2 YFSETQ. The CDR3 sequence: CASSLDGANQPQHF. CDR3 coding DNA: TGCGCCAGCAGCTTGGATGGGGCGAATCAGCCCCAGCATTTT. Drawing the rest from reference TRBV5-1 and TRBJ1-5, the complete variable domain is KAGVTQTPRYLIKTRGQQVTLSCSPISGHRSVSWYQQTPGQGLQFLFEYFSETQRNKGNFPGRFSGRQFSNSRSEMNVSTLELGDSALYLCASSLDGANQPQHFGDGTRLSIL.

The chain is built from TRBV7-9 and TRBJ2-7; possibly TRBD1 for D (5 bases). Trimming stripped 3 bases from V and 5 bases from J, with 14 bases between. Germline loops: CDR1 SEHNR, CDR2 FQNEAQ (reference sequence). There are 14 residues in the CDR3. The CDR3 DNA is TGTGCCAGCAGCTTCGCCCCAGGGAACGACGAGCAGTACTTC. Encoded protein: CASSFAPGNDEQYF.

The CDR3 coding sequence is TGCAGCGCCCGACAGGGGAGGCACGAGCAGTACTTC. Its protein product is CSARQGRHEQYF. The gene calls are TRBV29-1 and TRBJ2-7; 8 bases are shared with TRBD1. CDR1 is SQVTM and CDR2 is ANQGSEA in the germline V gene. This CDR3 has 12 residues. After removal of 7 bases from V and 5 bases from J, the junction contained 7 bases not matched to a gene.